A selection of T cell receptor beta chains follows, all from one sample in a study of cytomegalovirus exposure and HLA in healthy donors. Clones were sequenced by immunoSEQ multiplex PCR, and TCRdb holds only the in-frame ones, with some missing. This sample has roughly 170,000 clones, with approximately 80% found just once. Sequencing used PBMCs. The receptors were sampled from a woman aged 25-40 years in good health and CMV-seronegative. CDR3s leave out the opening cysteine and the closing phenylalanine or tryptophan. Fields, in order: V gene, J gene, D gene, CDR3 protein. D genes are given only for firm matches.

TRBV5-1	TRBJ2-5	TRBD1	ASSLEGGEVETQY
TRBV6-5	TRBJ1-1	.	ASSYLGGNTEAF
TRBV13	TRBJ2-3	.	ASSLGEAGVLDTQY
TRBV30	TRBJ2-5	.	AWSRDTQETQY
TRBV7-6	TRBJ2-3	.	ASSPRQSSTDTQY
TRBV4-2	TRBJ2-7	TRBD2	ASSPGLAVSYEQY
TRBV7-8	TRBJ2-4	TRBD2	ASSAGLALAKNIQY
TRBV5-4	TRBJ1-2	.	ASSLTGLANYGYT
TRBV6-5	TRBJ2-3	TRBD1	ASSWTGLTDTQY
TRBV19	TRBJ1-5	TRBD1	ASSIDLLRGQGDQPQH
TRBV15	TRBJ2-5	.	ATSSRRDGETQY
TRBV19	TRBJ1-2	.	ASSISQGSTYGYT
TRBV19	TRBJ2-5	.	ASSRREGGRETQY
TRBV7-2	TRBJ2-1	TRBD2	ASSTRGGRADNEQF
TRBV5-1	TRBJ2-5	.	ASSLSGVPSETQY
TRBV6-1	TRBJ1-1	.	ASSEYNGWGGTEAF
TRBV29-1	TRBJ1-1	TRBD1	SAVGQAYTEAF
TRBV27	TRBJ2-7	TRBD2	ASSIAGADYEQY
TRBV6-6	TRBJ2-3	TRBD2	ASSYGVAGATDTQY
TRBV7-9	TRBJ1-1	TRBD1	ASTLMGQLNTEAF
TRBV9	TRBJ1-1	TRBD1	ASSVGEGGLTEAF